These 29 T cell receptor beta chains were all obtained from the same sample, sequenced in a study of Graves' ophthalmopathy and Graves' hyperthyroidism. The study amplified TCR beta CDR3 regions using RNA transcripts. HTBI-primed RT-PCR formed the first round, and a multiplex PCR formed the second. TCRdb re-analysed the multiplex PCR reads in MiXCR, keeping a single row per CDR3 protein. Of 1 million to 1.3 million distinct CDR3 sequences listed, less than 45% are singletons. Sequencing was carried out using peripheral blood or thyroid tissue (not recorded which). All receptors derive from an adult man with Graves' hyperthyroidism.

Remarks on this clonotype: Compared with germline, one end of the junction differs, possibly owing to a read error. The V and J genes are TRBV11-2 and TRBJ1-1; D gene uncertain. Germline V gives CDR1 SGHAT, CDR2 FQNNGV. CDR3 length: 14 amino acids. The CDR3 nucleotides are TGCGCCAGCAGCTCGTTCGCCGCGAGCACTGAAGCTTTCTTT. Translating it yields CASSSFAASTEAFF.

This sequence joins TRBV12-3 or TRBV12-4 and TRBJ1-2; the D gene is possibly TRBD1 (6 bases). V shed 5 bases and J shed 5 bases, with 18 bases lying between them. CDR3 length: 15 residues. In nucleotides, the CDR3 is TGTGCCAGCAGTCCCCAACCCGGGACACGATATGGCTACACCTTC. It codes for CASSPQPGTRYGYTF.

This rearrangement joins TRBV7-2 to TRBJ1-6, with TRBD1 identical over 7 bases. Trimming at V came to 3 bases and at J to 0 bases, leaving 8 bases not matched to a gene. This CDR3 comprises 18 residues. Germline V gives CDR1 SGHTA, CDR2 FQGNSA. CDR3 nucleotides: TGTGCCAGCAGCTTCACAGGGGTCCCGGGCTCCTATAATTCACCCCTCCACTTT. Protein: CASSFTGVPGSYNSPLHF.

This clonotype has only a few counts. It is likely a read error, because the conserved phenylalanine at the end of the CDR3 is missing. The limits of the CDR3 on the DNA are not certain, so only TCRdb's listed CDR3 is given. The gene calls are TRBV29-1 and TRBJ1-3; whether TRBD1, the table's D call, matches the DNA was not checked. The CDR3 region is 10 residues in length, termini included. Per the germline V gene, CDR1 is SQVTM and CDR2 is ANQGSEA. The CDR3 reads CSVAPGGLSP.

V is TRBV7-2 and J is TRBJ2-7; 11 positions agree with TRBD2. There are 18 residues in the CDR3. Germline lookup yields CDR1 SGHTA and CDR2 FQGNSA. Trimming took 3 bases from V and 6 from J; bases not matched to a gene: 16. For the CDR3, the DNA is TGTGCCAGCAGCTTCTATAGCGGGGGGGCTATCTACTTGGTCGAGCAGTACTTC. Encoded protein: CASSFYSGGAIYLVEQYF.

In this sample, this clonotype turned up a few times. The CDR3 coding sequence is TGTGCCAGCAGACCCCGAGGGGGCGCAAATGAAAAACTGTTTTTT. Protein: CASRPRGGANEKLFF. The chain has TRBV5-6 and TRBJ1-4; 7 bases align to TRBD1. This CDR3 region has 15 residues. V lost 5 bases and J lost 5; bases outside the gene matches: 9. CDR1 and CDR2 from the germline V gene are SGHDT and YYEEEE.

A few counts support this clonotype. The CDR3 DNA sequence: TGTGCCAGCAGCTCAACAGCGGCAGAAGAGACCCAGTACTTC. Its protein product is CASSSTAAEETQYF. This rearrangement joins TRBV7-6 to TRBJ2-5, with D perhaps TRBD2 (5 bases). Germline V gene data show CDR1 as SGHVS and CDR2 as FNYEAQ. The CDR3 sequence is 14 residues long. Trimming pared 4 bases from V and 3 bases from J, leaving 12 bases between.

The chain uses TRBV7-8 and TRBJ1-5; D possibly corresponds to TRBD1 (6 bases). The ends were cut back, 2 bases at V and 2 bases at J, with 13 bases in the middle. This CDR3 spans 16 amino acids. Germline V gene lookup returns CDR1 SGHVS and CDR2 FQNEAQ. The CDR3 loop is CASSLRPGVGNQPQHF. CDR3 DNA: TGTGCCAGCAGCTTACGTCCAGGGGTAGGCAATCAGCCCCAGCATTTT.

This clonotype was counted many times. V is TRBV4-1 and J is TRBJ1-1; the match to TRBD1 covers 7 bases. Germline lookup yields CDR1 MGHRA and CDR2 YSYEKL. Trimming at V came to 0 bases and at J to 5 bases, leaving 3 bases not matched to a gene. The length of the CDR3 is 14 residues. The CDR3 spells CASSQDIQGTEAFF. Here the CDR3 DNA reads TGCGCCAGCAGCCAAGATATACAGGGGACTGAAGCTTTCTTT.

This chain connects TRBV15 to TRBJ1-6; TRBD1 matches 8 bases. This CDR3 region has 15 residues. In germline, CDR1 is LNHNV, CDR2 YYDKDF (reference sequence). The trim removed 1 base at V and 7 bases at J, leaving 3 bases unmatched. In nucleotides, the CDR3 is TGTGCCACCAGCAGAGCCGGACAGGGCAATTCACCCCTCCACTTT. Its translation is CATSRAGQGNSPLHF.

V is TRBV6-2 or TRBV6-3 and J is TRBJ2-5, with TRBD1 matching over 9 bases. The CDR3 runs 16 residues. Germline CDR1 reads MNHEY; CDR2 reads SVGEGT. J was trimmed by 2 bases and V by 6 bases; bases with no gene match: 10. In DNA, the CDR3 is TGTGCCAGCAGAGATCGGGACAGGGAAACTCAAGAGACCCAGTACTTC. Translated: CASRDRDRETQETQYF.

This clonotype was recorded many times. V gene TRBV14 combines with J gene TRBJ1-2; 8 bases map to TRBD1. V was clipped by 2 bases and J by 6 bases; unmatched bases: 5. CDR1 is SGHDN, CDR2 FVKESK, per germline. The CDR3 consists of 14 residues. CDR3 bases: TGTGCCAGCAGCCAAAGCGGGACAGGAAATGGCTACACCTTC. This encodes CASSQSGTGNGYTF.

The V call is TRBV24-1, the J call TRBJ2-7, with D possibly being TRBD1 (6 bases). Germline V gene lookup returns CDR1 KGHDR and CDR2 SFDVKD. The CDR3 sequence is 14 residues long. Trimming stripped 5 bases from V and 6 bases from J, with 16 bases between. CDR3 nucleotide sequence: TGTGCCACCAGTGTCGGACAGTTGGAAGGCGAGCAGTACTTC. This gives the protein CATSVGQLEGEQYF.

V is TRBV10-3 and J is TRBJ2-5, with a tentative D call TRBD2 (7 bases). V shed 8 bases and J shed 10 bases, with 14 bases lying between them. The CDR3 covers 11 residues. Germline V gene data show CDR1 as ENHRY and CDR2 as SYGVKD. CDR3 in amino acids: CAIQGGEVQYF. DNA of the CDR3: TGTGCCATCCAAGGGGGGGAGGTCCAGTACTTC.

In its sample, this clonotype was seen a few times. This sequence joins TRBV19 and TRBJ2-5, with a tentative D call TRBD1 (5 bases). CDR1 and CDR2 from the germline V gene are LNHDA and SQIVND (reference sequence). V lost 8 bases and J lost 7, with 17 bases in between. CDR3 length: 13 amino acids. CDR3 protein: CASADNAWGTQYF. CDR3 nucleotide sequence: TGTGCCAGTGCGGACAACGCCTGGGGGACCCAGTACTTC.

The chain recombines TRBV10-3 with TRBJ2-7; D not resolved. Between the trimmed V and J ends, which lost 5 bases and 6 bases, there was a span of 14 bases. The CDR3 extends over 13 amino acids. The germline V gene encodes CDR1 ENHRY and CDR2 SYGVKD. This chain's CDR3 is CAISPSRASEQYF. The CDR3 DNA reads as TGTGCCATCAGTCCCTCTAGAGCTTCCGAGCAGTACTTC.

This clonotype was seen only a few times. CDR3 DNA sequence: TGTGCCAGCAGTTACTCGATTGCGGCGGAACAAGAGACCCAGTACTTC. This translates into CASSYSIAAEQETQYF. The chain joins TRBV6-6 to TRBJ2-5, with D hard to call. Trimming stripped 0 bases from V and 2 bases from J, with 13 bases between. This CDR3 comprises 16 residues. CDR1 is MNHNY, CDR2 SVGAGI, per germline (reference sequence).

V and J are TRBV10-3 and TRBJ1-6, with a weak D call TRBD1 (6 bases). V lost 5 bases and J lost 7, with 18 bases in between. The CDR3 runs 16 residues. Germline V CDR1 and CDR2: ENHRY, SYGVKD. The CDR3 sequence: CAISRQDRGSNSPLHF. The CDR3 coding sequence is TGTGCCATCAGTCGACAGGACCGGGGTTCCAATTCACCCCTCCACTTT.

This clonotype appeared a few times. J is TRBJ2-1 and V is TRBV29-1, with unresolved D. The CDR3 runs 10 residues. V was clipped by 7 bases and J by 6 bases, with 7 bases between them. Germline V CDR1 and CDR2: SQVTM, ANQGSEA. In nucleotides, the CDR3 is TGCAGCGCGCGAGGCAATGAGCAGTTCTTC. Protein sequence: CSARGNEQFF.

V and J are TRBV10-3 and TRBJ2-2; D uncertain. Germline V gene sequence: CDR1 ENHRY, CDR2 SYGVKD. This CDR3 region has 16 residues. Trimming removed 10 bases from V and 0 bases from J, with 18 bases in between. The CDR3 nucleotides are TGTGCCAGCGGCCCGATCGGAACAACGAACACCGGGGAGCTGTTTTTT. Its translation is CASGPIGTTNTGELFF.

A note on this clonotype: This may stem from a read error, because a much larger clone lies one nucleotide away. CDR3 amino acids: CASSSLLANQETQYF. CDR3 nucleotide sequence: TGCGCCAGCAGCTCCCTCCTAGCGAACCAAGAGACCCAGTACTTC. The rearrangement joins TRBV5-1 to TRBJ2-5; a possible D gene is TRBD2 (6 bases). The V and J ends lost 3 bases and 0 bases respectively, with 12 bases between them. CDR1 and CDR2 from the germline V gene are SGHRS and YFSETQ. The CDR3 is 15 residues long.

With respect to this clonotype: Since a much larger clone is just one base distant, this may be a read error. The V call is TRBV9, the J call TRBJ1-2; 9 bases agree with TRBD1. With V trimmed by 4 bases and J by 13 bases, 14 bases remained unmatched. The CDR3 totals 14 residues. Germline CDR1 is SGDLS and CDR2 is YYNGEE. The CDR3 loop reads CASSFLTGQGFSTF. The CDR3, as DNA: TGTGCCAGCAGCTTTCTAACGGGACAGGGTTTTTCCACCTTC.

This clonotype was seen a single time. V and J are TRBV6-6 and TRBJ2-7; D is possibly TRBD1 (5 bases). The CDR3 spans 16 residues. Germline V gene lookup returns CDR1 MNHNY and CDR2 SVGAGI (reference sequence). The V end lost 0 bases, the J end lost 0 bases, and 12 bases lay between the germline ends. CDR3 DNA: TGTGCCAGCAGTTACTCTCTGACAGATAGCTCCTACGAGCAGTACTTC. Residues: CASSYSLTDSSYEQYF.

This clonotype was counted only a few times. The chain recombines TRBV7-2 with TRBJ1-4; unclear D gene. Trimming took off 5 bases at V and 5 bases at J, with 12 bases between the two ends. The V gene's germline CDR1 is SGHTA and CDR2 FQGNSA. The CDR3 runs to 14 residues. The CDR3 region has the DNA TGTGCCAGCAGCCCTAATTGGGCAAATGAAAAACTGTTTTTT. Protein: CASSPNWANEKLFF.

There are a few counts of this clonotype. J is TRBJ2-5 and V is TRBV12-3 or TRBV12-4; possibly TRBD2 for D (6 bases). This CDR3 region has 18 residues. Trimming stripped 7 bases from V and 3 bases from J, with 27 bases between. This chain's CDR3 is CASTKWLSGYRVEETQYF. CDR3 nucleotide sequence: TGTGCCAGCACCAAGTGGCTGAGCGGGTATAGGGTTGAAGAGACCCAGTACTTC.

This clonotype was found a few times. The rearrangement uses TRBV4-1 and TRBJ2-7; no reliable D call. CDR1 is MGHRA and CDR2 is YSYEKL in the germline V gene. CDR3 length equals 16 residues. Trimming removed 0 bases at V and 2 bases at J, with 14 bases between. The CDR3 protein is CASSQERSGQTYEQYF. CDR3 nucleotide sequence: TGCGCCAGCAGCCAAGAACGTTCAGGTCAGACCTACGAGCAGTACTTC.

In its sample, this clonotype was seen once. The genes are TRBV2 and TRBJ1-5; D might be TRBD1 (5 bases). The CDR3 is made up of 17 amino acids. Looked up from germline, CDR1 is SNHLY and CDR2 is FYNNEI. V shed 5 bases and J shed 6 bases, with 23 bases lying between them. CDR3 sequence: CASSLPGSGASAQPQHF. For the CDR3, the DNA is TGTGCCAGCAGTTTACCTGGAAGTGGGGCTTCGGCTCAGCCCCAGCATTTT.

There are many counts of this clonotype. The chain is built from TRBV7-2 and TRBJ1-5; tentative D call: TRBD1 (5 bases). The V gene lost 6 bases and the J gene lost 5 bases, with 11 bases spanning the gap. The CDR3 length is 13 residues. The germline V gene has CDR1 SGHTA and CDR2 FQGNSA. CDR3 bases: TGTGCCAGCAGACAGGTCCGGGATCAGCCCCAGCATTTT. Amino acid sequence: CASRQVRDQPQHF.

V gene TRBV29-1 combines with J gene TRBJ2-7, with 7 positions matching TRBD1. V lost 1 base and J lost 5; bases outside the gene matches: 5. The CDR3 is 13 amino acids. CDR1 is SQVTM and CDR2 is ANQGSEA in the germline V gene. CDR3 in DNA: TGCAGCGTTGAAGGCCTTACAGGGGACGAGCAGTACTTC. This translates into CSVEGLTGDEQYF.